The 3 T cell receptor beta chains given below trace back to one sample, sequenced in a study of graft-versus-host responses after intestinal transplantation. This table comes from immunoSEQ multiplex PCR, and its TCRdb copy is limited to in-frame clones, with some not included. Of tens of thousands of clones listed, roughly four fifths are singletons. The sample in question was PBMCs, obtained less than 1,400 days after transplant. The receptors originated from a human patient who received an intestinal transplant, so some T cells may come from the graft donor.

This clone was detected only a few times. J is TRBJ2-6 and V is TRBV19; D uncertain. The V and J ends lost 5 bases and 0 bases respectively, with 11 bases between them. The germline CDR1 and CDR2 sequences are LNHDA and SQIVND (reference sequence). The CDR3 runs to 16 residues. The DNA of the CDR3 is TGTGCCAGTAGTCGGATGGCCAGCTCTGGGGCCAACGTCCTGACTTTC. It yields the protein CASSRMASSGANVLTF.

The chain joins TRBV5-4 to TRBJ2-3, with 10 bases aligning to TRBD1. The germline CDR1 and CDR2 sequences are SGHNT and YYREEE (reference sequence). The length of the CDR3 is 16 residues. V was clipped by 1 base and J by 3 bases; unmatched bases: 5. The CDR3 loop is CASSLPGQGITDTQYF. DNA of the CDR3: TGTGCCAGCAGCTTGCCGGGACAGGGGATAACAGATACGCAGTATTTT.

This clone was found a few times. The chain has TRBV14 and TRBJ1-1; D is possibly TRBD1 (5 bases). The germline V and J ends were trimmed by 8 bases and 0 bases, with 10 bases remaining between them. Germline CDR1 is SGHDN and CDR2 is FVKESK. CDR3 size: 13 residues. The CDR3 protein is CASAGHVNTEAFF. CDR3 sequence (DNA): TGTGCCAGCGCCGGACACGTGAACACTGAAGCTTTCTTT.